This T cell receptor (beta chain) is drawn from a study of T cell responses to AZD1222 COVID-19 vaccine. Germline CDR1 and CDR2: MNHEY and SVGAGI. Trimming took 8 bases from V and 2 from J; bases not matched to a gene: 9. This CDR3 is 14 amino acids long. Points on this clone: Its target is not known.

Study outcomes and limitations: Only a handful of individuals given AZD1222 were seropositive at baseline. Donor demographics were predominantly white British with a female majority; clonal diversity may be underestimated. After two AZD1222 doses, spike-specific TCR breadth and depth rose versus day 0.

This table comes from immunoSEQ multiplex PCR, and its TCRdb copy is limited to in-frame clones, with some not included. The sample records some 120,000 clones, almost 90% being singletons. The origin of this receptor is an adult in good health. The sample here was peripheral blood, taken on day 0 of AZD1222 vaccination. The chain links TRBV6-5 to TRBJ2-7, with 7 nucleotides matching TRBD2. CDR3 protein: CASWVGGRPYEQYF. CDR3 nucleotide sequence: TGTGCCAGCTGGGTTGGCGGGAGACCCTACGAGCAGTACTTC.